The clone carrying this TCR beta chain was seen only a few times. Its specificity is unknown. The sample comes from a study of response to subunit inactivated influenza vaccine. This CDR3 region has 16 residues. CDR1 is SGHAT and CDR2 is FQNNGV in the germline V gene. V shed 1 base, J shed 4 bases, and the junction held 5 bases outside the gene matches. TCRdb itself ran the RT-PCR reads through MiXCR, one entry per CDR3 protein. The table records fewer than 550,000 distinct CDR3 sequences, around 25% of them present only once. Study-level results: Authors suggested each seasonal flu vaccination may recruit only limited numbers of new T cells.

The clonotype was recovered from a man between 45 and 60 years old who received an inactivated influenza vaccine. Sequencing used CD4+ T cells sorted from PBMCs, obtained 5 days after vaccination. This chain uses TRBV11-2 with TRBJ2-5; 11 positions match TRBD2. The CDR3 nucleotides read TGTGCCAGCAGCTTAGGACTAGCGGGGCGGATAGAGACCCAGTACTTC. It encodes CASSLGLAGRIETQYF.